The 19 T cell receptor beta chains given below trace back to one sample, sequenced in a study of human T cells and chemical hapten exposure. TCRdb reprocessed the RACE reads with MiXCR, giving one entry per CDR3 protein. The sample lists about 350,000 distinct CDR3 sequences; more than 5% were seen once. The time point here: patch test 2, 6 weeks after DPC sensitization. The treatment was: therapeutic diphenylcyclopropenone sensitization with weekly scalp DPC. The material sequenced was whole blood, taken in connection with sensitization to the hapten diphenylcyclopropenone (DPC). These receptors were taken from a woman aged 18-35 years with alopecia areata. Some clones in this sample may be carry-over from other donors' samples.

The table lists this clonotype with a few counts. The chain joins TRBV11-1 to TRBJ1-1; 8 nucleotides line up with TRBD1. Germline loops: CDR1 SGHAT, CDR2 FQDESV (reference sequence). The CDR3 contains 17 residues. Trimming took 4 bases from V and 1 from J; bases not matched to a gene: 11. In nucleotides, the CDR3 is TGTGCCAGCAGCTCAGATACCGGGACAGGTCCGAACACTGAAGCTTTCTTT. It is translated as CASSSDTGTGPNTEAFF.

This clonotype was observed at least ten times. The gene calls are TRBV9 and TRBJ1-1; no firm D call. The CDR3 is 13 residues long. From germline, CDR1 is SGDLS and CDR2 YYNGEE. V dropped 1 base and J dropped 0 bases, with 4 bases sitting between them. The DNA for the CDR3 is TGTGCCAGCAGCGTAAACATGAACACTGAAGCTTTCTTT. Translating it yields CASSVNMNTEAFF.

This clonotype occurred a few times. The J gene is TRBJ1-1, the V gene TRBV6-6; 10 bases line up with TRBD1. The CDR3 contains 14 residues. CDR1 and CDR2 from the germline V gene are MNHNY and SVGAGI (reference sequence). After removal of 5 bases from V and 4 bases from J, the junction contained 4 bases not matched to a gene. CDR3 coding DNA: TGTGCCAGCAGTCAATGGGACAGGGGCACTGAAGCTTTCTTT. This gives the protein CASSQWDRGTEAFF.

The sample holds a few counts of this clonotype. The rearrangement uses TRBV5-5 and TRBJ1-2; perhaps TRBD1 as D (6 bases). V was clipped by 0 bases and J by 3 bases, with 12 bases between them. This CDR3 comprises 15 residues. Germline CDR1 SGHKS, CDR2 YYEKEE (reference sequence). The CDR3 is CASSLEWTAYYGYTF. The CDR3 DNA is TGTGCCAGCAGCTTGGAATGGACAGCGTACTATGGCTACACCTTC.

This clonotype was counted only a few times. The V gene is TRBV29-1, the J gene TRBJ2-5, with TRBD1 matching over 7 bases. There are 12 residues in the CDR3. Trimming at V came to 5 bases and at J to 5 bases, leaving 5 bases not matched to a gene. Germline V gene lookup returns CDR1 SQVTM and CDR2 ANQGSEA. CDR3 amino acids: CSVRDRDETQYF. CDR3 in DNA: TGCAGCGTTAGAGACAGGGATGAGACCCAGTACTTC.

In its sample, this clonotype was seen once. Possible read error: a much larger clone is one base away. The chain is built from TRBV29-1 and TRBJ2-7; D might be TRBD1 (5 bases). The CDR3 covers 12 residues. The germline CDR1 and CDR2 sequences are SQVTM and ANQGSEA. V dropped 2 bases and J dropped 2 bases, with 7 bases sitting between them. CDR3 sequence (DNA): TGCAGCGTTGAAAGGGGTACCTACGAGCAGTACTTC. Protein product: CSVERGTYEQYF.

The chain is built from TRBV9 and TRBJ1-5, with a possible D match to TRBD1 (6 bases). Germline V gene data show CDR1 as SGDLS and CDR2 as YYNGEE. V gave up 3 bases and J gave up 4 bases, with 8 bases separating them. The CDR3 sequence is 13 residues long. The CDR3 region has the DNA TGTGCCAGCAGCGGACAGGCGAATCAGCCCCAGCATTTT. Its protein is CASSGQANQPQHF.

This clonotype was found many times. The rearrangement uses TRBV10-3 and TRBJ1-1; unclear D gene. This CDR3 contains 14 residues. Trimming pared 3 bases from V and 7 bases from J, leaving 15 bases between. In germline, CDR1 is ENHRY, CDR2 SYGVKD. The CDR3 sequence is CAISDRGRKLEAFF. CDR3 nucleotide sequence: TGTGCCATCAGTGATCGAGGGCGAAAACTTGAAGCTTTCTTT.

There are many counts of this clonotype. CDR3 bases: TGTGCCAGCAGCTTAATGGCCGATAGCTATGGCTACACCTTC. Amino acids: CASSLMADSYGYTF. The chain has TRBV7-8 and TRBJ1-2; D unclear. Trimming cost V 2 bases and J 4 bases, with 11 bases left between them. The CDR3 consists of 14 residues. Germline CDR1 SGHVS, CDR2 FQNEAQ.

The sample holds a few counts of this clonotype. V gene TRBV6-6 combines with J gene TRBJ2-1, with 7 bases identical to TRBD1. Unmatched junction bases numbered 5, after V lost 6 bases and J lost 6 bases. This CDR3 region has 13 residues. CDR1 is MNHNY and CDR2 is SVGAGI in the germline V gene (reference sequence). CDR3 nucleotides: TGTGCCAGCAGACAGGGGTTAGTCAATGAGCAGTTCTTC. This encodes CASRQGLVNEQFF.

Many counts were recorded for this clonotype. This chain links TRBV13 with TRBJ1-1; D not certain. The CDR3 loop spans 14 amino acids. Trimming cost V 0 bases and J 8 bases, with 13 bases left between them. CDR1 and CDR2 from the germline V gene are PRHDT and FYEKMQ (reference sequence). The CDR3 coding sequence is TGTGCCAGCAGCTTAGGATCTAGCAGAGGAGAAGCTTTCTTT. Its protein is CASSLGSSRGEAFF.

This clonotype was recorded a few times. The chain links TRBV12-3 or TRBV12-4 to TRBJ2-5, with a possible D match to TRBD1 (5 bases). V lost 3 bases and J 7 bases, leaving 12 bases between the germline ends. The CDR3 is 13 amino acids. This chain's CDR3 is CASSFDSRGTQYF. DNA for the CDR3: TGTGCCAGCAGTTTCGACAGCCGAGGGACCCAGTACTTC.

This clonotype has just a few counts. As DNA, the CDR3 is TGTGCCAGCAGTCCCGGGGGCAGAGCGAACACCGGGGAGCTGTTTTTT. This sequence encodes CASSPGGRANTGELFF. The chain joins TRBV12-3 or TRBV12-4 to TRBJ2-2; D is perhaps TRBD1 or TRBD2 (6 bases each). This CDR3 is built from 16 residues. V lost 5 bases, J lost 0 bases, and 13 bases lay in between.

This clonotype was recorded at least ten times. CDR3 sequence: CASSLRTAQETQYF. The CDR3 DNA reads TGTGCCAGCAGCTTGAGGACAGCCCAAGAGACCCAGTACTTC. The genes are TRBV5-5 and TRBJ2-5, with D maybe TRBD1 (6 bases). The CDR3 has 14 residues. The germline CDR1 and CDR2 sequences are SGHKS and YYEKEE (reference sequence). The germline V and J ends were trimmed by 1 base and 1 base, with 8 bases remaining between them.

This clonotype was counted many times. This chain links TRBV12-5 with TRBJ2-7; 9 bases agree with TRBD1. The germline V gene has CDR1 LGHNT and CDR2 FRNRAP. The CDR3 has 16 amino acids. The V segment lost 0 bases and the J segment 5 bases; nucleotides outside the gene matches: 8. The CDR3: CASGLVLTGGVDEQYF. The DNA of the CDR3 is TGTGCTAGTGGTTTGGTTCTGACAGGGGGTGTCGACGAGCAGTACTTC.

The chain combines TRBV27 with TRBJ2-3; 8 bases map to TRBD2. Germline V gene lookup returns CDR1 MNHEY and CDR2 SMNVEV (reference sequence). This CDR3 spans 13 amino acids. The J segment lost 14 bases and the V segment lost 2 bases, leaving 9 bases of the junction unmatched. This CDR3 reads CASSLSGGQFGYF. CDR3 sequence (DNA): TGTGCCAGCAGTTTAAGCGGGGGTCAGTTTGGGTATTTT.

The chain couples TRBV7-2 to TRBJ1-2; tentative D call: TRBD1 (5 bases). Deletions cut 5 bases from V and 4 bases from J, with 11 bases between. This CDR3 has 13 amino acids. The germline V gene has CDR1 SGHTA and CDR2 FQGNSA. CDR3 loop: CASSPSGGYGYTF. As DNA, the CDR3 is TGTGCCAGCAGCCCCTCCGGGGGCTATGGCTACACCTTC.

CDR3 coding DNA: TGTGCCAGCAGCTTATATCGGGAACAACGGGTCTATGGCTACACCTTC. Translation: CASSLYREQRVYGYTF. The chain carries TRBV7-2 and TRBJ1-2; no clear D. Germline values: CDR1 SGHTA, CDR2 FQGNSA. This CDR3 has 16 amino acids. V lost 2 bases and J 4 bases, leaving 17 bases between the germline ends.

This clonotype was found a few times. The rearrangement uses TRBV7-9 and TRBJ2-1; D call uncertain. The germline V gene encodes CDR1 SEHNR and CDR2 FQNEAQ (reference sequence). The length of the CDR3 is 15 residues. The V gene lost 2 bases and the J gene lost 0 bases, with 8 bases spanning the gap. CDR3 region: CASSLRHTSYNEQFF. Written as DNA, the CDR3 is TGTGCCAGCAGCTTAAGACATACCTCCTACAATGAGCAGTTCTTC.